The sequence of this T cell receptor (beta chain) was determined in a study of T cells in Graves' hyperthyroidism and ophthalmopathy. The V and J ends lost 3 bases and 1 base respectively, with 9 bases between them. Looked up from germline, CDR1 is DFQATT and CDR2 is SNEGSKA (reference sequence). The CDR3 has 14 amino acids. Amplification of TCR beta CDR3 regions was performed using RNA transcripts as template. First-round RT-PCR targeting the TCR CDR3 was performed with the HTBI primer set. TCRdb ran MiXCR on the multiplex PCR reads and lists one entry per CDR3 protein. This sample has 250,000 to 350,000 distinct CDR3 sequences, with 22% found just once. This clonotype was observed a few times.

The rearrangement uses TRBV20-1 and TRBJ1-4; D unclear. This receptor was obtained from a man between 25 and 39 years old with Graves' ophthalmopathy. The specimen was blood. This chain's CDR3 is CSASFRETNEKLFF. In DNA, the CDR3 is TGCAGTGCTAGTTTCCGAGAAACTAATGAAAAACTGTTTTTT.